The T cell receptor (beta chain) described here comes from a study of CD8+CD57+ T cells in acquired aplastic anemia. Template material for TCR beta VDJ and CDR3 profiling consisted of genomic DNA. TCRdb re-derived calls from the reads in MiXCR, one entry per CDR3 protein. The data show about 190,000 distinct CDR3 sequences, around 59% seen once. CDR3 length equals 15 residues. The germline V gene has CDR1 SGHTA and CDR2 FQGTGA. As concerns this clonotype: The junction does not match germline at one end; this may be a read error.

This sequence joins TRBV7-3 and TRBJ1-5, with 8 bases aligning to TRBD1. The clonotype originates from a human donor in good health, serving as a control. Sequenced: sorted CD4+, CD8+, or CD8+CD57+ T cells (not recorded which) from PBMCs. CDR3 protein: CASGLGDRSNQPQHF. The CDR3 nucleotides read TGTGCCAGCGGCTTAGGGGACAGGAGCAATCAGCCCCAGCATTTT.